The clone carrying this T cell receptor (beta chain) occurred a few times. Its specificity is not known. The junction does not match germline at one end; this may be a read error. The length of the CDR3 is 17 residues. Germline-derived CDR1 and CDR2 are LGHDT and YNNKEL (reference sequence). These data come from a study of CD8 T cells in ankylosing spondylitis. The study's findings and limits: CD8+ by phenotype, disease-linked clones were relatively rare in peripheral blood.

One entry per CDR3 protein results from TCRdb running MiXCR on the 5' RACE reads. This repertoire shows about 130,000 distinct CDR3 sequences, about 10% found once; its top ten account for approximately 4%. This clonotype was obtained from a female donor with ankylosing spondylitis or in good health (not recorded which). Material: blood, either unsorted or a sorted T cell fraction (not recorded which). The chain carries TRBV3-1 and TRBJ2-5, with TRBD2 identical over 8 bases. The CDR3 spells CACSQDSLAGSQETQYF. Here the CDR3 DNA reads TGTGCCTGCAGCCAAGATTCGCTAGCGGGCAGCCAAGAGACCCAGTACTTC.